This T cell receptor (beta chain) is drawn from a study of human T cells and chemical hapten exposure. In the study overall: Patients, mostly women, had alopecia areata, alopecia totalis or alopecia universalis. The study's findings and limits: The donor cohort had alopecia, so its immune response may not match that of healthy people. The number of TCRs above 1 in 1000 frequency did not change after DPC sensitization.

This clonotype was observed a handful of times. The antigen is unknown. Individual cDNA molecules received unique molecular identifiers in the library. One entry per CDR3 protein, called by TCRdb with MiXCR from the RACE reads. The sample contains 99,000 or so distinct CDR3 sequences, roughly a third of which appear only once. Time point denoted: patch test 3, about 24 weeks after DPC sensitization. Described treatment: therapeutic diphenylcyclopropenone sensitization with weekly scalp DPC. The receptor was derived from a man aged 40-49 years with alopecia areata. Some clones in this sample may be carry-over from other donors' samples. Specimen: whole blood, collected in connection with sensitization to the hapten diphenylcyclopropenone (DPC).

The CDR3 spells CASSTDPGGRGNIQYF. CDR3 sequence (DNA): TGTGCCAGTAGTACCGATCCAGGGGGCCGTGGGAACATTCAGTACTTC. The rearrangement joins TRBV19 to TRBJ2-4, with 8 bases fitting TRBD1. The CDR3 is 16 residues long. CDR1 is LNHDA and CDR2 is SQIVND in the germline V gene (reference sequence). V lost 4 bases, J lost 7 bases, and 12 bases stayed unmatched.